These 24 T cell receptor beta chains originate from one sample sequenced in a study of blood T cell repertoires in COVID-19. Profiling relied on immunoSEQ multiplex PCR, and the TCRdb table lists in-frame clones only, not all of them. The repertoire holds about 300,000 clones, with around nine tenths as singletons. Sequenced material: peripheral blood. The receptors were gathered from a man between 65 and 85 years old with acute or convalescent COVID-19.

The V and J genes are TRBV11-3 and TRBJ1-1; D may be TRBD1 (6 bases). V was cut by 3 bases and J by 1 base, with 6 bases left in between. Germline V gene sequence: CDR1 SGHNT, CDR2 YENEEA. This CDR3 has 13 amino acids. The CDR3 nucleotides read TGTGCCAGCAGCTTGGGACAGAACACTGAAGCTTTCTTT. This encodes CASSLGQNTEAFF.

This clone came up once. The rearrangement uses TRBV5-4 and TRBJ2-3; possible D gene TRBD2, 6 bases. This CDR3 is built from 12 residues. Germline CDR1 and CDR2: SGHNT and YYREEE (reference sequence). The CDR3 region is CAVGDSQNTQYF. CDR3 nucleotide sequence: TGTGCAGTCGGGGACTCCCAGAATACGCAGTATTTT. Supplemented by reference TRBV5-4 and TRBJ2-3, the full variable domain reads ETGVTQSPTHLIKTRGQQVTLRCSSQSGHNTVSWYQQALGQGPQFIFQYYREEENGRGNFPPRFSGLQFPNYSSELNVNALELDDSALYLCAVGDSQNTQYFGPGTRLTVL.

This clone was detected a few times. The chain links TRBV7-2 to TRBJ1-3, with 7 positions matching TRBD1. Germline trimming cut 5 bases from V and 0 bases from J; bases unmatched to any gene: 4. CDR1 and CDR2 (germline): SGHTA, FQGNSA. The CDR3 has 15 amino acids. The CDR3: CASSLDRDSGNTIYF. CDR3 sequence (DNA): TGTGCCAGCAGCCTCGACAGGGACTCTGGAAACACCATATATTTT.

This clone appeared a single time. The chain has TRBV7-2 and TRBJ2-7; 10 nucleotides line up with TRBD2. The length of the CDR3 is 15 residues. Germline CDR1 SGHTA, CDR2 FQGNSA. V dropped 5 bases and J dropped 5; count of bases not matched to a gene: 9. CDR3 nucleotides: TGTGCCAGCAGCCTATCTAGCGGGAGTCACCACGAGCAGTACTTC. Translated: CASSLSSGSHHEQYF.

This rearrangement joins TRBV28 to TRBJ2-7; 7 bases align to TRBD2. The CDR3 spans 13 residues. Germline values: CDR1 MDHEN, CDR2 SYDVKM. With 7 bases clipped from V and 7 bases from J, the junction kept 10 bases outside the gene matches. The CDR3 reads CASTGTTVGEQYF. As DNA, the CDR3 is TGTGCCAGCACCGGGACTACAGTCGGGGAGCAGTACTTC.

The CDR3 sequence is CASSLVTTNTGELFF. The CDR3 DNA reads as TGCGCCAGCAGCTTGGTTACAACGAACACCGGGGAGCTGTTTTTT. J is TRBJ2-2 and V is TRBV5-1; D not certain. Trimming cost V 0 bases and J 0 bases, with 6 bases left between them. This CDR3 region has 15 residues. From germline, CDR1 is SGHRS and CDR2 YFSETQ.

This clone came up once. The chain combines TRBV7-2 with TRBJ2-3, with 9 bases fitting TRBD2. Germline trimming cut 4 bases from V and 5 bases from J; bases unmatched to any gene: 7. The V gene's germline CDR1 is SGHTA and CDR2 FQGNSA. This CDR3 has 15 amino acids. The CDR3 nucleotides are TGTGCCAGCAGCTCCCAGCGGGGGGCGTTAGATACGCAGTATTTT. Its protein product is CASSSQRGALDTQYF.

V and J are TRBV12-3 or TRBV12-4 and TRBJ1-2; D perhaps matches TRBD1 (6 bases). The ends were cut back, 6 bases at V and 8 bases at J, with 10 bases in the middle. The CDR3 runs to 11 residues. The CDR3 here is CASSPGVGYTF. The DNA for the CDR3 is TGTGCCAGCAGCCCAGGGGTCGGCTACACCTTC.

The chain recombines TRBV4-1 with TRBJ1-2, with TRBD1 matching over 7 bases. This CDR3 spans 16 amino acids. The trim removed 4 bases at V and 3 bases at J, leaving 11 bases unmatched. Germline V gene lookup returns CDR1 MGHRA and CDR2 YSYEKL. For the CDR3, the DNA is TGCGCCAGCAGCCCTATTGACAGGGCCTCTGACTATGGCTACACCTTC. Protein: CASSPIDRASDYGYTF.

The chain combines TRBV9 with TRBJ2-1; 8 positions agree with TRBD2. The CDR3 runs to 17 residues. After removal of 0 bases from V and 0 bases from J, the junction contained 5 bases not matched to a gene. CDR1 SGDLS and CDR2 YYNGEE come from the germline V gene. CDR3 sequence reads: CASSVAQRGTSYNEQFF. CDR3 nucleotides: TGTGCCAGCAGCGTAGCCCAGCGGGGGACCTCCTACAATGAGCAGTTCTTC. Full variable domain (rest looked up from reference TRBV9 and TRBJ2-1): DSGVTQTPKHLITATGQRVTLRCSPRSGDLSVYWYQQSLDQGLQFLIQYYNGEERAKGNILERFSAQQFPDLHSELNLSSLELGDSALYFCASSVAQRGTSYNEQFFGPGTRLTVL.

The rearrangement joins TRBV27 to TRBJ2-2; maybe TRBD1 (6 bases). Trimming cost V 2 bases and J 2 bases, with 12 bases left between them. The CDR3 totals 16 residues. Germline V gives CDR1 MNHEY, CDR2 SMNVEV (reference sequence). This CDR3 reads CASSLGRTANTGELFF. CDR3 DNA: TGTGCCAGCAGTTTAGGAAGGACAGCCAACACCGGGGAGCTGTTTTTT.

The CDR3 loop reads CATRQGRGEQYF. The CDR3 DNA is TGTGCCACCAGACAGGGGAGAGGCGAGCAGTACTTC. V is TRBV27 and J is TRBJ2-7; 8 bases are a match to TRBD1. The V gene's germline CDR1 is MNHEY and CDR2 SMNVEV (reference sequence). The ends lost 10 bases at V and 6 bases at J; junction bases unmatched: 8. This CDR3 is 12 amino acids long.

This chain connects TRBV5-1 to TRBJ1-2; D gene unclear. Germline V gene sequence: CDR1 SGHRS, CDR2 YFSETQ. V lost 4 bases and J 8 bases, leaving 9 bases between the germline ends. The CDR3 has 11 amino acids. Here the CDR3 DNA reads TGCGCCAGCAGCGGGGAGGGCGGCTACACCTTC. As protein: CASSGEGGYTF.

The rearrangement joins TRBV10-2 to TRBJ1-2; no reliable D call. V lost 2 bases and J lost 5, with 9 bases in between. The germline V gene encodes CDR1 WSHSY and CDR2 SAAADI. This CDR3 has 13 residues. The DNA for the CDR3 is TGCGCCAGCAGTGAGGGGCCCTGGTATGGCTACACCTTC. Translating it yields CASSEGPWYGYTF.

This sequence joins TRBV15 and TRBJ1-2, with 8 nucleotides matching TRBD1. In germline, CDR1 is LNHNV, CDR2 YYDKDF (reference sequence). This CDR3 spans 15 amino acids. V dropped 2 bases and J dropped 2; count of bases not matched to a gene: 4. Here the CDR3 DNA reads TGTGCCACCAGCAGACCACAGGGGGGAAACTATGGCTACACCTTC. Translation: CATSRPQGGNYGYTF.

J is TRBJ2-5 and V is TRBV30; TRBD1 might be the D (6 bases). Germline CDR1 GTSNPN, CDR2 SVGIG (reference sequence). Deletions cut 0 bases from V and 5 bases from J, with 10 bases between. CDR3 size: 13 residues. The CDR3 DNA sequence: TGTGCCTGGAGTGTACAGGGCTTGGAGACCCAGTACTTC. This gives the protein CAWSVQGLETQYF. Together with reference TRBV30 and TRBJ2-5, the CDR3 gives the full variable domain: SQTIHQWPATLVQPVGSPLSLECTVEGTSNPNLYWYRQAAGRGLQLLFYSVGIGQISSEVPQNLSASRPQDRQFILSSKKLLLSDSGFYLCAWSVQGLETQYFGPGTRLLVL.

The V gene is TRBV21-1, the J gene TRBJ2-5; no DNA check was done on the table's D call, TRBD2. TRBV21-1 is flagged as a pseudogene. CDR3 length equals 17 residues. Here the CDR3 reads CASSNRGKEPYQETQYF. DNA for the CDR3: TGTGCCAGCAGCAATCGAGGAAAGGAGCCGTACCAAGAGACCCAGTACTTC.

This chain links TRBV28 with TRBJ2-1, with TRBD2 identical over 8 bases. The CDR3 length is 15 residues. The germline V gene encodes CDR1 MDHEN and CDR2 SYDVKM. V lost 4 bases, J lost 5 bases, and 7 bases stayed unmatched. The CDR3 nucleotides are TGTGCCAGCAGTTCCCCCGGGACTAGTCACAATGAGCAGTTCTTC. It translates to CASSSPGTSHNEQFF.

The chain employs TRBV9 and TRBJ1-6, with TRBD1 identical over 12 bases. The CDR3 consists of 18 residues. CDR1 is SGDLS and CDR2 is YYNGEE in the germline V gene. J was trimmed by 9 bases and V by 3 bases; bases with no gene match: 13. For the CDR3, the DNA is TGTGCCAGCAGCGCACCCGGGACAGGGGGCTTCCGAACTTCACCCCTCCACTTT. Translation gives CASSAPGTGGFRTSPLHF.

The V gene is TRBV5-6, the J gene TRBJ2-4, with 8 bases that match TRBD1. Germline trimming cut 4 bases from V and 6 bases from J; bases unmatched to any gene: 6. Germline CDR1 is SGHDT and CDR2 is YYEEEE. The CDR3 runs to 14 residues. Here the CDR3 reads CASSKQGGANIQYF. CDR3 bases: TGTGCCAGCAGCAAACAGGGGGGAGCAAACATTCAGTACTTC.

This sequence joins TRBV2 and TRBJ2-2; D is perhaps TRBD1 (5 bases). Germline V CDR1 and CDR2: SNHLY, FYNNEI. The ends were cut back, 7 bases at V and 4 bases at J, with 13 bases in the middle. The CDR3 extends over 14 amino acids. CDR3 region: CASNLQELTGELFF. The CDR3 DNA reads TGTGCCAGCAATTTACAGGAACTCACCGGGGAGCTGTTTTTT.

The CDR3 nucleotides read TGCGCCAGCAGCTTGGAGTCTAGCTTCGCATACAATGAGCAGTTCTTC. Its translation: CASSLESSFAYNEQFF. The chain has TRBV5-1 and TRBJ2-1; the D gene is possibly TRBD2 (5 bases). The V end lost 0 bases, the J end lost 4 bases, and 14 bases lay between the germline ends. Germline CDR1 reads SGHRS; CDR2 reads YFSETQ. The CDR3 is 16 amino acids.

This clone was counted a single time. The V and J genes are TRBV28 and TRBJ1-3, with D tentatively TRBD1 (5 bases). This CDR3 is built from 14 residues. Germline loops: CDR1 MDHEN, CDR2 SYDVKM. Trimming removed 4 bases from V and 4 bases from J, with 11 bases in between. The CDR3 loop reads CASSSLGVGNTIYF. The CDR3 nucleotides read TGTGCCAGCAGTTCTCTAGGGGTCGGAAACACCATATATTTT.

V gene TRBV6-2 or TRBV6-3 combines with J gene TRBJ2-3; D is possibly TRBD2 (6 bases). Germline CDR1 reads MNHEY; CDR2 reads SVGEGT. V lost 2 bases to trimming and J lost 2 bases, with 11 bases between them. This CDR3 is built from 15 residues. The chain's CDR3 is CASSYGRDDTDTQYF. Here the CDR3 DNA reads TGTGCCAGCAGTTACGGGCGGGATGACACAGATACGCAGTATTTT.